This TCR beta chain is from a study of beta chain features in type 1 diabetes. Using CD45RO/CCR7/CD25/CD127/CD95/CD27, CD4+ naive, central memory, regulatory and stem cell-like memory cells were sorted. Sequenced material consisted of expressed TCRB transcripts (all of the isolated RNA was reverse transcribed). TCRdb's copy holds only in-frame clones and misses some; the assay was immunoSEQ multiplex PCR. The sample has roughly 500,000 clones, 10% to 12% seen once. Remarks on this clone: As yet, its antigen is unknown.

The CDR3 is 12 residues long. The germline V gene has CDR1 LNHDA and CDR2 SQIVND (reference sequence). J lost 8 bases, V lost 4 bases, and 2 bases had no gene match. Findings and caveats of the study: Sequencing the cDNA could make cells with high TCR expression show up more than they should. Naive, central memory and regulatory TCRB repertoires appeared more similar among patients than healthy donors.

Input material: naive CD4+ T cells from blood. This receptor was identified in a woman aged 18-29 years in good health. The chain recombines TRBV19 with TRBJ2-1; 7 bases fit TRBD1. The CDR3 sequence is CASSTTGDEQFF. CDR3 nucleotides: TGTGCCAGTAGTACTACAGGGGATGAGCAGTTCTTC.